This T cell receptor beta chain originates from a study of OX40 agonist ivuxolimab in advanced cancers. Notes on the research overall: Ivuxolimab, which targeted the costimulatory receptor OX40 (CD134), was an agonistic, fully human IgG2 monoclonal antibody. Intravenous ivuxolimab was administered to patients every 2 weeks at six dose levels: 0.01, 0.1, 0.3, 1.5, 3 and 10 mg/kg. Of the 52 patients in dose escalation, 19 had hepatocellular carcinoma, about 15 had melanoma, 9 had renal cell carcinoma and 9 had head and neck cancer. In the dose-escalation cohort, 75% to 85% of patients were male, and the mean age was 60 years with a range of roughly 20 to 79. Prior anti-PD-1, anti-PD-L1 or anti-CTLA-4 therapy was permitted, and roughly two fifths of dose-escalation patients had received checkpoint inhibitors. Partial responses were achieved by three dose-escalation patients, of whom one had hepatocellular carcinoma and two had cutaneous melanoma. Peripheral TCRbeta sequencing was intended to test whether TCR sequence diversity was altered and clonal T-cell expansion was caused by ivuxolimab. The paper covers the monotherapy dose-escalation part of the phase I ivuxolimab trial, which included N of about 50 patients.

Genomic DNA was isolated from the sorted cells so that the TCRbeta CDR3 region could be sequenced. TCRbeta CDR3 regions were sequenced using the immunoSEQ Assay. TCRdb carries this immuneACCESS record with in-frame sequences only. Its versions omit some clonotypes, under half of them owing to an unresolved V gene in the studies checked, with the rest unexplained. Across this sample there are roughly 45,000 clones, with about 86% seen only once. Less than 35% of the sample comes from the top ten. Results and caveats for the whole study, not just this receptor: Low levels of normalized T-cell clonal expansion were also seen in some patients who did not respond. After ivuxolimab, expanded clones were on average more numerous among CD8+ T cells than among CD4+ T cells. The antigen specificity of the clonally expanded peripheral T cells was not determined. Partial responders in the 0.1-3.0 mg/kg groups had among the lowest normalized peripheral clonal expansion, especially among CD8+ T cells. At doses of 0.1 to 3.0 mg/kg, clonal expansion of both CD4+ and CD8+ blood T cells was observed from baseline to week 6.

As for this clone: Its antigen has not been determined. No base qualities exist here, and no much larger clone lies one base off it.

Patients with a history of autoimmune disease or receiving systemic immunosuppression were excluded from the trial. In every dose cohort, peripheral blood was drawn for TCR sequencing at baseline, cycle 4 day 1, and cycle 7 day 1. The samples were taken from a phase I, first-in-human, multicenter, open-label dose-escalation trial of ivuxolimab. Adults with locally advanced or metastatic melanoma, renal cell, hepatocellular, or head and neck squamous cell carcinoma were enrolled in the trial. Before TCR sequencing, CD4+ and CD8+ T cells were separately sorted from peripheral blood. CDR1 ENHRY and CDR2 SYGVKD were looked up in the germline V gene. The CDR3, cysteine through phenylalanine, is 15 amino acids long. The sequence is cut down to CDR3 DNA, 45 bases in frame from base 1. Trimmed from V: 11 bases; trimmed from J: 7 bases; junction bases lacking a gene match: 15.

Sequencing was performed on CD4+ or CD8+ T cells sorted from blood, taken in a trial of the OX40 agonist ivuxolimab. This receptor chain uses TRBV10-3 and TRBJ2-7, with 12 bases aligning to TRBD1. This TCR was recovered from an adult with an advanced solid tumor such as melanoma, head and neck, liver or kidney cancer. CDR3 region: CAHAPGGTGGQEQYF. The DNA sequence follows: TGTGCCCACGCCCCGGGAGGGACAGGGGGCCAGGAGCAGTACTTC.